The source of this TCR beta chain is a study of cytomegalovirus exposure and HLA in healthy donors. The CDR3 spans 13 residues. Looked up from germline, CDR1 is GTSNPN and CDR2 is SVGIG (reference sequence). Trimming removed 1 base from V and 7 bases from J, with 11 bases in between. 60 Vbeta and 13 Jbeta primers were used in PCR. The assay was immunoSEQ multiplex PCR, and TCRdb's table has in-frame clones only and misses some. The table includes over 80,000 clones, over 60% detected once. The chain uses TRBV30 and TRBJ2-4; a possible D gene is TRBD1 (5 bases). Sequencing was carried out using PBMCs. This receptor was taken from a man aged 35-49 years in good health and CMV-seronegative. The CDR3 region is CAWSGGPGNIQYF. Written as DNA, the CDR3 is TGTGCCTGGAGTGGGGGCCCAGGGAACATTCAGTACTTC.